Below, one T cell receptor beta chain is given with its context. Profiling relied on immunoSEQ multiplex PCR, and the TCRdb table lists in-frame clones only, not all of them. The top ten hold 7% to 7.5% of the sample, which has under 200,000 clones, around 86% seen once. These data originate in a study of blood T cell repertoires in COVID-19. This clonotype was sampled from a woman aged 80 or over in a cohort sampled during active or convalescent COVID-19. The sequenced sample consisted of peripheral blood.

In DNA, the CDR3 is TGTGCCAGCAGTCCGAAAAGGCAGGGTAATGAAAAACTGTTTTTT. This codes for CASSPKRQGNEKLFF. The genes are TRBV27 and TRBJ1-4; the D gene is possibly TRBD1 (5 bases). The CDR3 sequence is 15 residues long. Germline V lookup: CDR1 MNHEY, CDR2 SMNVEV (reference sequence). Trimming removed 5 bases from V and 4 bases from J, with 14 bases in between.